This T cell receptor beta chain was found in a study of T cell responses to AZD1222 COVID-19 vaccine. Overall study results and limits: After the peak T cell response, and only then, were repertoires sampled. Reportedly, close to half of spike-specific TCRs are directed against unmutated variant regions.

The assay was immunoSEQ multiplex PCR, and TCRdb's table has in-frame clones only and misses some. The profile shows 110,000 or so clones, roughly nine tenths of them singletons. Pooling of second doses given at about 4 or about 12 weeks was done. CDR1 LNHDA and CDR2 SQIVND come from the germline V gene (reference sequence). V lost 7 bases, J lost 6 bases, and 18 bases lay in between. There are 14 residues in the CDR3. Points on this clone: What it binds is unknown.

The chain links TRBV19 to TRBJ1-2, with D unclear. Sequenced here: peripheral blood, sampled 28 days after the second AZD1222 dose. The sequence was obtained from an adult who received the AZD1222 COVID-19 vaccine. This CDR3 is CASTPHSVDNGYTF. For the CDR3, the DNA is TGTGCCAGTACCCCCCACTCGGTTGACAATGGCTACACCTTC.